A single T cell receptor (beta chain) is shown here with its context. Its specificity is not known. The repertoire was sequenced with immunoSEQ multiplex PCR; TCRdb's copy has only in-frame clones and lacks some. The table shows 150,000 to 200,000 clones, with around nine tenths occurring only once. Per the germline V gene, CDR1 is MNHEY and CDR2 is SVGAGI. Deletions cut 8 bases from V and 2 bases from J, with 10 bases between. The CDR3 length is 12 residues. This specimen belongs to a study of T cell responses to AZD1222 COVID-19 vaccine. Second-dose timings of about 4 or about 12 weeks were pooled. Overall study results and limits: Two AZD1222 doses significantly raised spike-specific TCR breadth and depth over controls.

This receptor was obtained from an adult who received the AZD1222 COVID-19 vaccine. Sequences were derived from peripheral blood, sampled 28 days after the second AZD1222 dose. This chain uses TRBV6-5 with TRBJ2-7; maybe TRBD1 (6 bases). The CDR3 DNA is TGTGCCAGCTCGGACAGCCCCTACGAGCAGTACTTC. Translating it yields CASSDSPYEQYF.